Listed below are T cell receptor beta chains from one sample, sequenced in a study of radiation and T cells in renal cell carcinoma. Here immunoSEQ multiplex PCR was the method, and the copy in TCRdb shows in-frame clones only, minus some. The sample contains 150,000 to 190,000 clones, about 87% of which appear only once. Sequenced material: blood, taken from a patient whose treatment included radiotherapy and nephrectomy. These receptors all come from a woman aged 50 to 60 with renal cell carcinoma. CDR3s include the opening cysteine and the closing phenylalanine or tryptophan. The D gene is left open where the match is weak. Clone size is not always given. Where it is, it says once, few, many or a class for expanded clones.

TRBJ1-1 | TRBV30 | NA | NA | CASNRDTEAFF | TGTGCCTCAAATAGGGACACTGAAGCTTTCTTT
TRBJ1-2 | TRBV2 | NA | once | CASNLGTYLGYGYTF | TGTGCCAGCAACTTAGGGACGTATTTAGGCTATGGCTACACCTTC
TRBJ2-5 | TRBV6-1 | NA | NA | CASSEGRGTETQYF | TGTGCCAGCAGTGAGGGCAGGGGCACAGAGACCCAGTACTTC
TRBJ2-7 | TRBV6-6 | NA | NA | CASGFGGAQYF | TGTGCCAGCGGGTTTGGAGGTGCGCAGTACTTC
TRBJ1-5 | TRBV6-6 | NA | once | CASSYGSPQPQHF | TGTGCCAGCAGTTACGGCAGTCCTCAGCCCCAGCATTTT
TRBJ1-3 | TRBV7-9 | NA | once | CASRGLAGNTIYF | TGTGCCAGCAGGGGACTGGCGGGAAACACCATATATTTT
TRBJ1-2 | TRBV5-5 | TRBD1 | once | CASGTRTGNSYGYTF | TGTGCCAGCGGGACCCGGACAGGGAACTCCTATGGCTACACCTTC
TRBJ1-1 | TRBV6-5 | TRBD1 | NA | CASSYAKGTVPTEAFF | TGTGCCAGCAGTTACGCTAAGGGGACAGTACCCACTGAAGCTTTCTTT
TRBJ1-5 | TRBV7-8 | NA | NA | CASSLIGQGRNQPQHF | TGTGCCAGCAGCTTAATTGGCCAGGGAAGGAATCAGCCCCAGCATTTT
TRBJ2-1 | TRBV29-1 | NA | NA | CSVEGFLGGRNEQFF | TGCAGCGTTGAAGGGTTCCTAGGAGGCCGCAATGAGCAGTTCTTC
TRBJ1-6 | TRBV7-9 | NA | NA | CASSAWISNSPLHF | TGTGCCAGCAGCGCTTGGATCAGCAATTCACCCCTCCACTTT
TRBJ1-5 | TRBV6-5 | NA | NA | CASSSDYSNQPQHF | TGTGCCAGCAGTTCTGACTATAGCAATCAGCCCCAGCATTTT
TRBJ2-5 | TRBV2 | TRBD2 | NA | CASTSVQETQYF | TGTGCCAGTACTAGCGTACAAGAGACCCAGTACTTC
TRBJ1-1 | TRBV2 | TRBD1 | NA | CASSTPRQTGMNTEAFF | TGTGCCAGCAGTACACCCCGACAGACAGGGATGAACACTGAAGCTTTCTTT
TRBJ1-2 | TRBV7-5 | NA | NA | CARSRGYYGYTF | TGTGCCAGAAGCAGGGGGTACTATGGCTACACCTTC
TRBJ1-1 | TRBV18 | TRBD1 | NA | CASSPGQRGTEAFF | TGTGCCAGCTCACCGGGACAGAGGGGCACTGAAGCTTTCTTT
TRBJ2-5 | TRBV5-6 | NA | NA | CASSGGGRGTQYF | TGTGCCAGCAGCGGGGGGGGGCGGGGGACCCAGTACTTC
TRBJ2-5 | TRBV2 | NA | NA | CASSVWAGQETQYF | TGTGCCAGCAGTGTGTGGGCCGGGCAAGAGACCCAGTACTTC
TRBJ1-4 | TRBV2 | TRBD1 | NA | CASQLATGWNEKLFF | TGTGCCAGCCAACTTGCGACAGGGTGGAACGAAAAACTGTTTTTT
TRBJ2-5 | TRBV28 | TRBD2 | NA | CASSFSGGQETQYF | TGTGCCAGCAGTTTTAGCGGGGGTCAAGAGACCCAGTACTTC
TRBJ2-1 | TRBV4-3 | TRBD2 | once | CASSPRETAWGGVDEQFF | TGCGCCAGCAGCCCAAGGGAAACAGCTTGGGGGGGGGTAGATGAGCAGTTCTTC
TRBJ2-7 | TRBV5-1 | NA | NA | CASSFRTDTYEQYF | TGCGCCAGCAGCTTTCGGACGGACACCTACGAGCAGTACTTC
TRBJ2-2 | TRBV7-8 | TRBD2 | NA | CASRQIQTGGSGELFF | TGTGCCAGCAGACAGATACAGACGGGGGGGTCCGGGGAGCTGTTTTTT
TRBJ1-2 | TRBV4-3 | NA | few | CASSQEDRPGLYGYTF | TGCGCCAGCAGCCAAGAAGACAGGCCGGGGCTCTATGGCTACACCTTC
TRBJ2-5 | TRBV19 | NA | NA | CASSLGRNQETQYF | TGTGCCAGTAGTCTAGGACGGAACCAAGAGACCCAGTACTTC
TRBJ1-4 | TRBV6-5 | NA | few | CASSRRQEPRGKLFF | TGTGCCAGCAGCCGGAGACAGGAACCTCGGGGAAAACTGTTTTTT
TRBJ2-6 | TRBV2 | TRBD2 | NA | CASRRDLGTSGGSGANVLTF | TGTGCCAGCAGGAGGGATTTAGGGACTAGCGGGGGGTCTGGGGCCAACGTCCTGACTTTC
TRBJ2-7 | TRBV6-5 | TRBD1 | NA | CASKRQGLTYEQYF | TGTGCCAGCAAACGACAGGGTCTAACCTACGAGCAGTACTTC
TRBJ1-2 | TRBV11-2 | TRBD1 | NA | CASSSTRQGDGYTF | TGTGCCAGCAGCTCCACGAGGCAGGGGGATGGCTACACCTTC
TRBJ1-2 | TRBV19 | TRBD1 | NA | CASIAQGAGGYTF | TGTGCCAGTATTGCGCAGGGGGCTGGCGGCTACACCTTC
TRBJ2-1 | TRBV15 | TRBD1 | NA | CATSRGTGGALNEQFF | TGTGCCACCAGCAGAGGAACAGGGGGCGCATTGAATGAGCAGTTCTTC
TRBJ1-3 | TRBV7-2 | NA | few | CASSPVNSGNTIYF | TGTGCCAGCAGCCCCGTAAACTCTGGAAACACCATATATTTT
TRBJ1-1 | TRBV30 | NA | NA | CAWSVLRTVGEAFF | TGTGCCTGGAGTGTCCTAAGGACAGTAGGTGAAGCTTTCTTT
TRBJ2-2 | TRBV7-2 | NA | NA | CASTQGTNTGELFF | TGTGCCAGCACCCAAGGGACGAACACCGGGGAGCTGTTTTTT
TRBJ2-2 | TRBV7-9 | NA | NA | CASSLGLDTGELFF | TGTGCCAGCAGCTTAGGGCTGGACACCGGGGAGCTGTTTTTT
TRBJ1-2 | TRBV29-1 | NA | NA | CSVEGGNRVYGYTF | TGCAGCGTTGAAGGGGGGAACAGGGTCTATGGCTACACCTTC
TRBJ2-7 | TRBV6-1 | NA | once | CASSDRTDPKPYEQYF | TGTGCCAGCAGTGATCGGACAGACCCGAAACCCTACGAGCAGTACTTC
TRBJ1-2 | TRBV5-6 | NA | NA | CASSTYPGGDYTF | TGTGCCAGCAGCACCTATCCCGGGGGGGATTACACCTTC
TRBJ2-6 | TRBV2 | NA | NA | CATRRGFMGTKSGANVLTF | TGTGCCACCCGTCGGGGGTTTATGGGTACCAAATCTGGGGCCAACGTCCTGACTTTC
TRBJ1-1 | TRBV9 | NA | NA | CASSVEVNSVGTEAFF | TGTGCCAGCAGCGTAGAAGTCAACAGTGTGGGCACTGAAGCTTTCTTT
TRBJ1-2 | TRBV5-1 | TRBD1 | NA | CASSLEDRSYGYTF | TGCGCCAGCAGCTTGGAGGACAGGAGCTATGGCTACACCTTC
TRBJ1-2 | TRBV25-1 | NA | NA | CASSEYGPSGYTF | TGTGCCAGCAGTGAATATGGGCCGAGTGGCTACACCTTC
TRBJ1-5 | TRBV10-1 | TRBD1 | NA | CASSRQGERSNQPQHF | TGCGCCAGCAGCAGACAGGGGGAGCGGTCCAATCAGCCCCAGCATTTT
TRBJ1-2 | TRBV4-1 | NA | NA | CASSQVVQASYGYTF | TGCGCCAGCAGCCAAGTCGTTCAGGCCTCTTATGGCTACACCTTC
TRBJ1-5 | TRBV6-5 | TRBD1 | NA | CASSWDREGQPQHF | TGTGCCAGCAGTTGGGACAGGGAGGGACAGCCCCAGCATTTT
TRBJ2-7 | TRBV9 | NA | NA | CASSVEAGRYEQYF | TGTGCCAGCAGCGTAGAAGCAGGGCGCTACGAGCAGTACTTC
TRBJ2-7 | TRBV14 | TRBD1 | NA | CASSQAVTGNGEQYF | TGTGCCAGCAGCCAAGCCGTGACAGGGAACGGCGAGCAGTACTTC
TRBJ2-4 | TRBV7-9 | TRBD1 | NA | CASSSDRGRYIQYF | TGTGCCAGCAGCTCGGACAGGGGACGATACATTCAGTACTTC
TRBJ2-7 | TRBV6-6 | TRBD1 | once | CASSYASSGQGGGQYF | TGTGCCAGCAGTTACGCTTCCTCGGGACAGGGGGGTGGGCAGTACTTC
TRBJ1-2 | TRBV19 | TRBD1 | NA | CASRAQGQGLNYGYTF | TGTGCCAGTAGGGCCCAGGGACAGGGGCTTAACTATGGCTACACCTTC
TRBJ1-2 | TRBV7-2 | NA | NA | CASSLPRGRGQGNGYTF | TGTGCCAGCAGCCTACCGAGGGGCCGGGGGCAAGGGAATGGCTACACCTTC